Given below is one T cell receptor beta chain in context. Its antigen is unidentified. This entry comes from a study of cytomegalovirus exposure and HLA in healthy donors. Study-wide points: Later, TCR association rates were found to vary by HLA locus, highest for DRB1 and lowest for HLA-C. The productive fraction for most TCR beta V segments was about 90% or about 30% in an earlier analysis. HLA restriction was apparent for most CMV-associated TCR beta chains in a later analysis. Most TCR sequences proved rare, with some public TCRs found in many donors.

The CDR3 totals 14 residues. V trimming: 9 bases; J trimming: 2 bases; junction bases outside the gene matches: 6. Germline CDR1 reads WNHNN; CDR2 reads SYGVQD (reference sequence). 60 Vbeta and 13 Jbeta primers were used in PCR. Some clones are missing from TCRdb's copy, which holds only in-frame ones; the method was immunoSEQ multiplex PCR. This sample has about 200,000 clones; around 90% occur once, and the top ten carry around 0.99%. This TCR derives from a boy under 10 years old in good health and CMV-seronegative. Sequenced input: PBMCs. The chain recombines TRBV10-1 with TRBJ2-3, with 9 bases that match TRBD2. CDR3: CASQAGGNTDTQYF. The DNA for the CDR3 is TGCGCCAGTCAAGCGGGGGGAAACACAGATACGCAGTATTTT.